These T cell receptor beta chains were read from a single sample in a study of blood T cell repertoires in COVID-19. Clones were read by immunoSEQ multiplex PCR, and TCRdb kept only the in-frame ones, dropping some. The repertoire holds a few hundred thousand clones, roughly 87% seen once, with roughly 1% in the top ten. The sample consisted of PBMCs or T cells enriched from blood (not recorded which). These receptors all stem from a woman in her twenties or thirties who had recovered from COVID-19. CDR3s include the opening cysteine and the closing phenylalanine or tryptophan. The D gene is left open where the match is weak. Expanded clones are given a class, and other clones once, few, many or no size at all.

size: -
J: TRBJ1-5
V: TRBV23-1
D: -
DNA: TGCGCCAGCAGTCGCCATGCGGCGGGGGAGGACAATCAGCCCCAGCATTTT
CDR3: CASSRHAAGEDNQPQHF

size: -
J: TRBJ2-1
V: TRBV11-3
D: -
DNA: TGTGCCAGCAGCGGAGGACTTTACAATGAGCAGTTCTTC
CDR3: CASSGGLYNEQFF

size: -
J: TRBJ2-2
V: TRBV5-4
D: TRBD2
DNA: TGTGCCAGCAGCTTGGTTCCTAGCGGGGTCTCCGGGGAGCTGTTTTTT
CDR3: CASSLVPSGVSGELFF

size: -
J: TRBJ1-1
V: TRBV5-1
D: -
DNA: TGCGCCAGCAGTCTCGGGGTGGTCACTGAAGCTTTCTTT
CDR3: CASSLGVVTEAFF

size: -
J: TRBJ1-6
V: TRBV6-1
D: -
DNA: TGTGCCAGCAGTGCCCGCTCGACAGGTTCCTATAATTCACCCCTCCACTTT
CDR3: CASSARSTGSYNSPLHF

size: -
J: TRBJ1-2
V: TRBV28
D: TRBD1
DNA: TGTGCCAGCAGCCAGGTGGGGACAGGGCTTTATGGCTACACCTTC
CDR3: CASSQVGTGLYGYTF

size: -
J: TRBJ2-2
V: TRBV9
D: -
DNA: TGTGCCAGCAGCGTATCGGGGGACTTTACCGGGGAGCTGTTTTTT
CDR3: CASSVSGDFTGELFF

size: -
J: TRBJ2-7
V: TRBV28
D: -
DNA: TGTGCCAGCAGTACTCGCAGCGCCTACGAGCAGTACTTC
CDR3: CASSTRSAYEQYF

size: -
J: TRBJ1-2
V: TRBV12-3/TRBV12-4
D: -
DNA: TGTGCCAGCAGTTTGGAGAACTATGGCTACACCTTC
CDR3: CASSLENYGYTF

size: -
J: TRBJ2-5
V: TRBV6-2/TRBV6-3
D: -
DNA: TGTGCCAGCAGCCCTTTTTGGAGGGGGGGGGAAGAGACCCAGTACTTC
CDR3: CASSPFWRGGEETQYF

size: -
J: TRBJ1-5
V: TRBV4-3
D: -
DNA: TGCGCCAGCAGCCAAGACAGATATAGCAATCAGCCCCAGCATTTT
CDR3: CASSQDRYSNQPQHF

size: -
J: TRBJ2-6
V: TRBV28
D: TRBD1
DNA: TGTGCCAGTAGAGACAGGGGCGGATCTGGGGCCAACGTCCTGACTTTC
CDR3: CASRDRGGSGANVLTF

size: -
J: TRBJ1-6
V: TRBV30
D: TRBD1
DNA: TGTGCCTGGCTCCACCGGGACAGGGGGTTTCAGTCACCCCTCCACTTT
CDR3: CAWLHRDRGFQSPLHF

size: few
J: TRBJ2-2
V: TRBV5-6
D: TRBD2
DNA: TGTGCCAGCAGCACCCTCGGGACTAGCGGGAGATTCACCGGGGAGCTGTTTTTT
CDR3: CASSTLGTSGRFTGELFF

size: -
J: TRBJ1-5
V: TRBV28
D: -
DNA: TGTGCCAGCAGTTTAGCGGGGGGCGGCGATCAGCCCCAGCATTTT
CDR3: CASSLAGGGDQPQHF

size: -
J: TRBJ1-5
V: TRBV19
D: TRBD1
DNA: TGTGCCAGTAGCACGACAGGGAGAAGCAATCAGCCCCAGCATTTT
CDR3: CASSTTGRSNQPQHF

size: -
J: TRBJ1-6
V: TRBV30
D: TRBD1
DNA: TGTGCCTGGAGTTCGGGACAGGGGGCCGATTCACCCCTCCACTTT
CDR3: CAWSSGQGADSPLHF

size: -
J: TRBJ1-1
V: TRBV15
D: -
DNA: TGTGCCACCAGCAGAGATCCGACGGGGGCTGAAGCTTTCTTT
CDR3: CATSRDPTGAEAFF

size: once
J: TRBJ1-2
V: TRBV7-9
D: -
DNA: TGTGCCAGCAGCCCCACTGGGGGGGGCCGGGCTAACTATGGCTACACCTTC
CDR3: CASSPTGGGRANYGYTF

size: -
J: TRBJ1-5
V: TRBV5-1
D: -
DNA: TGCGCCAGCAGCGAACAGGGCTGGGGCAGCAATCAGCCCCAGCATTTT
CDR3: CASSEQGWGSNQPQHF

size: -
J: TRBJ1-2
V: TRBV28
D: TRBD1
DNA: TGTGCCAGCAGTTTATCCGGCAGGGGGGATCCGTCCTCTTGGCAGGGTCTTGGCTACACCTTC
CDR3: CASSLSGRGDPSSWQGLGYTF

size: few
J: TRBJ2-7
V: TRBV24-1
D: -
DNA: TGTGCCACCAGTGGCGCCCGGGACACTCAGTACTTC
CDR3: CATSGARDTQYF